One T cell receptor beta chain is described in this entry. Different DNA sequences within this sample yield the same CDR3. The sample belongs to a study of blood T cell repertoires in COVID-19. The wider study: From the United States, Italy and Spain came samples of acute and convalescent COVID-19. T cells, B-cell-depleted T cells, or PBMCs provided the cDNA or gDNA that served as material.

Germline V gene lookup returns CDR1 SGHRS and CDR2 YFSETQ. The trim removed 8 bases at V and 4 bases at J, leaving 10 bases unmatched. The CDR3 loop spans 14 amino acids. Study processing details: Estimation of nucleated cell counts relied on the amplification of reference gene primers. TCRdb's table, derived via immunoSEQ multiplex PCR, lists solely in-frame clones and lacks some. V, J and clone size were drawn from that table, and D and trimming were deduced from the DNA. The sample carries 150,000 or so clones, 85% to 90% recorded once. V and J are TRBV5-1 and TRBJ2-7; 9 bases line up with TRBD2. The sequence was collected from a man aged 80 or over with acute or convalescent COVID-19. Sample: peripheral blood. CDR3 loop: CARARGGEPYEQYF. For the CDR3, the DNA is TGCGCCAGGGCCCGCGGGGGGGAACCGTACGAGCAGTACTTC.